This T cell receptor beta chain was captured in a study of OX40 agonist ivuxolimab in advanced cancers. Study observations and caveats: More expanded clones were seen, on average, in CD8+ T cells than in CD4+.

This clone was detected only once. What it binds is unknown. Using immunoSEQ multiplex PCR, the repertoire was profiled, and TCRdb retains in-frame clones only, with some absent. Of about 64,000 clones detected, 75% to 90% appear once; the ten largest clones hold more than 2%. V shed 5 bases and J shed 1 base, with 8 bases lying between them. Germline loops: CDR1 MNHEY, CDR2 SMNVEV (reference sequence). CDR3 size: 14 residues. Anyone with autoimmune disease history or systemic immunosuppression was excluded. This clonotype was sampled from an adult with an advanced solid tumor such as melanoma, head and neck, liver or kidney cancer. The source material was CD4+ or CD8+ T cells sorted from blood, sampled in a trial of the OX40 agonist ivuxolimab. This chain joins TRBV27 and TRBJ2-2; D not certain. CDR3 nucleotide sequence: TGTGCCAGCAGTAGGGTCCGGAACACCGGGGAGCTGTTTTTT. Its translation: CASSRVRNTGELFF.